Listed here is a single T cell receptor (beta chain). V dropped 1 base and J dropped 8 bases, with 17 bases sitting between them. The CDR3 loop spans 15 amino acids. Per germline, CDR1 SEHNR and CDR2 FQNEAQ (reference sequence). The data are from a study of control samples from healthy donors and cancer patients. Clones were read by immunoSEQ multiplex PCR, and TCRdb kept only the in-frame ones, dropping some. The sample holds around 78,000 clones, roughly 94% seen once. V is TRBV7-9 and J is TRBJ1-2, with D tentatively TRBD1 (5 bases). The sequence derives from a woman aged 18-35 years in good health. What was sequenced was blood. The CDR3 region has the DNA TGTGCCAGCAGCTTAGGGGGGGACCATGCCTTGGGCTACACCTTC. This codes for CASSLGGDHALGYTF. Full variable domain (rest looked up from reference TRBV7-9 and TRBJ1-2): DTGVSQNPRHKITKRGQNVTFRCDPISEHNRLYWYRQTLGQGPEFLTYFQNEAQLEKSRLLSDRFSAERPKGSFSTLEIQRTEQGDSAMYLCASSLGGDHALGYTFGSGTRLTVV.